This is a list of T cell receptor beta chains from one sample in a study of T cell repertoires in cytomegalovirus infection. Their specific antigens are unknown. MiXCR, applied by TCRdb to the reads, yields one record per CDR3 protein. The repertoire has about 700,000 distinct CDR3 sequences, around 32% of them found once; the top ten carry about 20%. The sample in question was cultured PBMCs, obtained from culture after CMV antigen stimulation. The source is a human donor in good health (CMV status not recorded). Some clones in this sample may be carry-over from other donors' samples. Both conserved end residues are part of each CDR3. A D gene is named only where the DNA matches it firmly. Some rows mark clone size as missing; the rest say once, few, many or name a class of expanded clone.

CDR3,DNA,size,J,V,D
CASLGIGEDGYTF,TGTGCCAGCCTTGGGATAGGGGAAGATGGCTACACCTTC,few,TRBJ1-2,TRBV2,NA
CASSLGVGTQEKLFF,TGTGCCAGCAGCTTAGGAGTCGGGACGCAGGAAAAACTGTTTTTT,many,TRBJ1-4,TRBV7-2,NA
CSAIDPPRLDTQYF,TGCAGTGCTATAGACCCTCCGCGTCTCGATACGCAGTATTTT,many,TRBJ2-3,TRBV20-1,NA
CASSDGQGVEKLFF,TGTGCCAGCAGCGACGGACAGGGAGTTGAAAAACTGTTTTTT,NA,TRBJ1-4,TRBV7-6,TRBD1
CASSLVRVAGANVLTF,TGTGCCAGCAGCTTAGTTCGGGTTGCGGGGGCCAACGTCCTGACTTTC,many,TRBJ2-6,TRBV7-8,NA
CASSLGLASWEETQYF,TGTGCCAGCAGTTTGGGTTTGGCTAGCTGGGAGGAGACCCAGTACTTC,NA,TRBJ2-5,TRBV12-3/TRBV12-4,NA
CASSEGSPFLDEQYF,TGTGCCAGCAGTGAGGGGTCCCCCTTCCTTGACGAGCAGTACTTC,once,TRBJ2-7,TRBV12-3/TRBV12-4,NA
CASSYGASHRDEQFF,TGTGCCAGCAGTTATGGGGCTAGCCACCGGGATGAGCAGTTCTTC,NA,TRBJ2-1,TRBV6-2/TRBV6-3,NA
CASSSGPGVNEQFF,TGTGCCAGCAGCTCGGGACCGGGGGTGAATGAGCAGTTCTTC,once,TRBJ2-1,TRBV5-4,NA
CSARPRLAGEETQYF,TGCAGTGCTAGACCCAGACTAGCGGGGGAGGAGACCCAGTACTTC,NA,TRBJ2-5,TRBV20-1,TRBD2
CATQGGQGYGYTF,TGTGCCACCCAGGGGGGACAGGGGTATGGCTACACCTTC,NA,TRBJ1-2,TRBV10-3,TRBD1
CASSLVRTEAFF,TGTGCCAGCAGCTTAGTACGGACTGAAGCTTTCTTT,many,TRBJ1-1,TRBV7-2,NA
CASSGVGTSGAYEQYF,TGCGCCAGCAGCGGGGTGGGGACTAGCGGAGCCTACGAGCAGTACTTC,NA,TRBJ2-7,TRBV5-1,TRBD2
CASSSGGHYGYTF,TGTGCCAGCAGCTCAGGGGGCCACTATGGCTACACCTTC,many,TRBJ1-2,TRBV7-9,TRBD1
CASMRAGGGHEQFF,TGTGCCAGCATGAGGGCGGGTGGCGGACATGAGCAGTTCTTC,few,TRBJ2-1,TRBV6-5,NA
CASSEASPAASTYEQYF,TGTGCCAGCAGTGAAGCGTCGCCTGCTGCCTCCACTTACGAGCAGTACTTC,NA,TRBJ2-7,TRBV6-1,NA
CSAAGLAGSTDTQYF,TGCAGTGCCGCAGGACTAGCGGGGAGCACAGATACGCAGTATTTT,NA,TRBJ2-3,TRBV20-1,TRBD2
CASTLAGASTDTQYF,TGTGCCAGTACACTAGCGGGAGCCAGCACAGATACGCAGTATTTT,NA,TRBJ2-3,TRBV9,TRBD2
CASSHDNSYEQYF,TGTGCCAGCAGCCACGACAACTCCTACGAGCAGTACTTC,NA,TRBJ2-7,TRBV7-6,NA
CASSLYSQGTEAFF,TGTGCCAGCAGCTTATATTCCCAGGGCACTGAAGCTTTCTTT,many,TRBJ1-1,TRBV7-8,NA
CASSFRTGYTQETQYF,TGTGCCAGCAGTTTTCGGACAGGGTATACACAAGAGACCCAGTACTTC,NA,TRBJ2-5,TRBV6-1,TRBD1
CSARPSGQPQHF,TGCAGTGCTAGACCCTCCGGACAGCCCCAGCATTTT,NA,TRBJ1-5,TRBV20-1,NA
CSVQRGARTDTQYF,TGCAGCGTACAGCGGGGCGCCCGCACAGATACGCAGTATTTT,NA,TRBJ2-3,TRBV29-1,TRBD2